The 18 T cell receptor beta chains given below trace back to one sample, sequenced in a study of human T cells and chemical hapten exposure. As to time point: pre-sensitization, week 0. Treatment described: therapeutic diphenylcyclopropenone sensitization with weekly scalp DPC. From the RACE reads, TCRdb called clonotypes with MiXCR, one entry per CDR3 protein. The sample carries under 200,000 distinct CDR3 sequences, around 30% recorded once. Material: whole blood, obtained in connection with sensitization to the hapten diphenylcyclopropenone (DPC). The receptor set was obtained from a woman aged 25 to 45 with alopecia areata. Some clones in this sample may be carry-over from other donors' samples.

The sample holds a few counts of this clonotype. V is TRBV5-6 and J is TRBJ2-2; perhaps TRBD2 as D (7 bases). V was trimmed by 4 bases and J by 4 bases, leaving 17 bases between them. CDR1 is SGHDT, CDR2 YYEEEE, per germline. CDR3 size: 16 residues. CDR3 coding DNA: TGTGCCAGCAGCCCGGCGCGGGGGCCGGGCACCGGGGAGCTGTTTTTT. Its translation is CASSPARGPGTGELFF.

The chain recombines TRBV6-5 with TRBJ2-1; D is ambiguous. Trimming pared 0 bases from V and 5 bases from J, leaving 11 bases between. The CDR3 loop spans 15 amino acids. The V gene's germline CDR1 is MNHEY and CDR2 SVGAGI. The CDR3 DNA reads as TGTGCCAGCAGTTACTCGAGTTTCCCCGACAATGAGCAGTTCTTC. Amino acids: CASSYSSFPDNEQFF.

The rearrangement joins TRBV20-1 to TRBJ2-7, with 8 bases fitting TRBD1. V shed 2 bases, J shed 6 bases, and the junction held 9 bases outside the gene matches. The CDR3 length is 14 residues. The germline CDR1 and CDR2 sequences are DFQATT and SNEGSKA (reference sequence). The CDR3 reads CSARRGQGGFEQYF. Here the CDR3 DNA reads TGCAGTGCTAGACGCGGACAGGGCGGGTTCGAGCAGTACTTC.

The V call is TRBV14, the J call TRBJ2-3, with 8 bases aligning to TRBD2. Looked up from germline, CDR1 is SGHDN and CDR2 is FVKESK. V shed 5 bases and J 4 bases; nucleotides not matched to a gene: 5. The CDR3 consists of 14 residues. CDR3 protein: CASSKSGGPDTQYF. The CDR3 bases are TGTGCCAGCAGCAAGTCGGGGGGGCCAGATACGCAGTATTTT.

As DNA, the CDR3 is TGTGCCAGCAGTGAAGAGGGCTACGAGCAGTACTTC. Translated, it gives CASSEEGYEQYF. The gene calls are TRBV2 and TRBJ2-7; D unresolved. Per the germline V gene, CDR1 is SNHLY and CDR2 is FYNNEI. This CDR3 contains 12 residues. Trimming took 1 base from V and 3 from J, leaving 4 bases between them.

The chain is built from TRBV9 and TRBJ2-1; the D gene is possibly TRBD2 (6 bases). Germline V gene lookup returns CDR1 SGDLS and CDR2 YYNGEE. The CDR3 is 16 residues long. V was shortened by 4 bases and J by 9 bases, with 23 bases between the two germline ends. CDR3 loop: CASSSSGHGGTGEQFF. In DNA, the CDR3 is TGTGCCAGCAGCTCAAGCGGGCATGGGGGGACCGGTGAGCAGTTCTTC.

This clonotype has just a few counts. This chain uses TRBV7-9 with TRBJ1-4; 8 nucleotides match TRBD1. The CDR3 has 16 residues. From germline, CDR1 is SEHNR and CDR2 FQNEAQ (reference sequence). V lost 4 bases to trimming and J lost 0 bases; unmatched junction nucleotides: 4. CDR3 DNA sequence: TGTGCCAGCAGCTCCGGACAGGGATCAACTAATGAAAAACTGTTTTTT. Residues: CASSSGQGSTNEKLFF. Full variable domain (missing parts from reference TRBV7-9 and TRBJ1-4): DTGVSQNPRHKITKRGQNVTFRCDPISEHNRLYWYRQTLGQGPEFLTYFQNEAQLEKSRLLSDRFSAERPKGSFSTLEIQRTEQGDSAMYLCASSSGQGSTNEKLFFGSGTQLSVL.

The chain employs TRBV6-2 or TRBV6-3 and TRBJ2-5; TRBD2 matches 9 bases. In germline, CDR1 is MNHEY, CDR2 SVGEGT. The V and J ends lost 5 bases and 4 bases, in that order; junction bases with no gene match: 11. This CDR3 has 16 amino acids. The CDR3 DNA reads TGTGCCAGCAGTCAGTCTCATAGCGGGAGCCGAGAGACCCAGTACTTC. Translating gives CASSQSHSGSRETQYF.

The CDR3 nucleotides are TGCAGCGTTGTTCAAGGGGCCGCAGATACGCAGTATTTT. Its translation is CSVVQGAADTQYF. This chain joins TRBV29-1 and TRBJ2-3, with a weak D call TRBD1 (5 bases). The germline V gene encodes CDR1 SQVTM and CDR2 ANQGSEA. The CDR3 is 13 residues long. The V end lost 4 bases, the J end lost 4 bases, and 12 bases lay between the germline ends.

The chain recombines TRBV5-1 with TRBJ2-7; TRBD1 aligns across 9 bases. The germline CDR1 and CDR2 sequences are SGHRS and YFSETQ. The length of the CDR3 is 12 residues. The trim removed 0 bases at V and 9 bases at J, leaving 1 base unmatched. CDR3 coding DNA: TGCGCCAGCAGCTTGGAGACAGGGGGGCAGTACTTC. It codes for CASSLETGGQYF.

V and J are TRBV20-1 and TRBJ2-5; 12 bases line up with TRBD2. From germline, CDR1 is DFQATT and CDR2 SNEGSKA (reference sequence). V gave up 1 base and J gave up 4 bases; unmatched junction bases: 4. The length of the CDR3 is 15 residues. CDR3 protein: CSARVPSGRGETQYF. CDR3 DNA: TGCAGTGCTAGAGTCCCTAGCGGGAGGGGAGAGACCCAGTACTTC.

The rearrangement joins TRBV6-2 or TRBV6-3 to TRBJ2-7; TRBD1 or TRBD2 may be the D gene (5 bases each). V dropped 2 bases and J dropped 4 bases, with 15 bases sitting between them. The germline V gene encodes CDR1 MNHEY and CDR2 SVGEGT. The CDR3 extends over 15 amino acids. For the CDR3, the DNA is TGTGCCAGCAGTTACACGTCGGGGCGACAGTACGAGCAGTACTTC. Its protein product is CASSYTSGRQYEQYF.

The J gene is TRBJ2-2, the V gene TRBV7-2; D unclear. Looked up from germline, CDR1 is SGHTA and CDR2 is FQGNSA. This CDR3 comprises 13 residues. V was trimmed by 4 bases and J by 7 bases, leaving 10 bases between them. The chain's CDR3 is CASSSANGGELFF. The CDR3 region has the DNA TGTGCCAGCAGCTCAGCTAATGGCGGGGAGCTGTTTTTT.

This sequence joins TRBV4-3 and TRBJ2-2; no clear D. The V end was cut by 1 base, the J end by 1 base, with 7 bases between. The CDR3 loop spans 15 amino acids. CDR1 and CDR2 from the germline V gene are LGHNA and YSLEER. This CDR3 is CASSQVLGNTGELFF. The CDR3 DNA reads as TGCGCCAGCAGCCAAGTTCTGGGGAACACCGGGGAGCTGTTTTTT.

This rearrangement joins TRBV12-3 or TRBV12-4 to TRBJ2-2, with D unclear. The CDR3 is 16 amino acids. V was cut by 9 bases and J by 0 bases, with 17 bases left in between. CDR3 residues: CASRSPLQSNTGELFF. CDR3 DNA: TGTGCCAGTCGTTCTCCCCTACAATCGAACACCGGGGAGCTGTTTTTT.

There are a few counts of this clonotype. CDR3 nucleotide sequence: TGTGCCAGCAGTTCTCCGGGACAGGGGTACGAGCAGTACTTC. Its translation is CASSSPGQGYEQYF. The chain couples TRBV28 to TRBJ2-7; 10 nucleotides agree with TRBD1. The CDR3 runs 14 residues. Germline V gene sequence: CDR1 MDHEN, CDR2 SYDVKM. V was pared by 4 bases and J by 4 bases, with 4 bases of the junction left unmatched.

This chain uses TRBV27 with TRBJ2-1; D gene uncertain. Trimming removed 3 bases at V and 4 bases at J, with 16 bases between. The germline V gene encodes CDR1 MNHEY and CDR2 SMNVEV (reference sequence). The CDR3 has 16 residues. The CDR3 DNA follows: TGTGCCAGCAGTTTTTTAGTCCAGGTCGGGTACAATGAGCAGTTCTTC. Protein: CASSFLVQVGYNEQFF.

This clonotype was counted between two and nine times. The chain carries TRBV5-1 and TRBJ1-2, with no clear D. Germline values: CDR1 SGHRS, CDR2 YFSETQ. V lost 4 bases and J 4 bases, leaving 8 bases between the germline ends. The CDR3 contains 12 residues. CDR3 coding DNA: TGCGCCAGCAGCGTAGACGGCTATGGCTACACCTTC. It yields the protein CASSVDGYGYTF. Full variable domain (rest looked up from reference TRBV5-1 and TRBJ1-2): KAGVTQTPRYLIKTRGQQVTLSCSPISGHRSVSWYQQTPGQGLQFLFEYFSETQRNKGNFPGRFSGRQFSNSRSEMNVSTLELGDSALYLCASSVDGYGYTFGSGTRLTVV.